This TCR beta chain was sequenced for a study of monozygotic twins with inflammatory bowel disease. Germline V lookup: CDR1 LGHDT, CDR2 YNNKEL (reference sequence). The CDR3 totals 14 residues. Whole-blood RNA isolation (total RNA) proceeded without T cell sorting. TCRdb derives one entry per CDR3 protein from the 5' RACE reads, leaving out DNA. In total, the table holds over 150,000 distinct CDR3 sequences. Sequencing was carried out using blood. This chain links TRBV3-1 with TRBJ2-7. The receptor comes from a human donor with ulcerative colitis or Crohn's disease, or a healthy co-twin of an affected twin (not recorded which). This CDR3 is CASSQVSGSYEQYF.